This T cell receptor (beta chain) was documented in a study of blood T cell repertoires in COVID-19. In terms of age and location, participants ranged from roughly 18 to 90 years and lived in fewer than 30 US areas. Sequenced by immunoSEQ multiplex PCR; TCRdb stores in-frame clones only, minus some. Here the sample spans 400,000 to 550,000 clones, about 85% being singletons. This CDR3 has 14 residues. CDR1 is MGHRA and CDR2 is YSYEKL in the germline V gene. The V and J ends lost 0 bases and 5 bases respectively, with 10 bases between them. This rearrangement joins TRBV4-1 to TRBJ2-5; a weak D match, TRBD1 (6 bases). The sequence was collected from a woman under 30 with acute COVID-19. The material sequenced was PBMCs or T cells enriched from blood (not recorded which). CDR3 amino acids: CASSQDGGRETQYF. The CDR3 coding sequence is TGCGCCAGCAGCCAAGATGGGGGCAGGGAGACCCAGTACTTC.